This record looks at one T cell receptor (beta chain) sequence and its context. The data derive from a study of OX40 agonist ivuxolimab in advanced cancers. Study information: The group had a mean age of around 60 years, ranged from roughly 23 to 90, and was roughly 80% male.

Data came from immunoSEQ multiplex PCR; TCRdb stores just in-frame clones and leaves some out. The repertoire holds 57,000 or so clones, with less than 95% as singletons. The V end was cut by 4 bases, the J end by 5 bases, with 11 bases between. The germline V gene has CDR1 MNHEY and CDR2 SVGAGI. This CDR3 is built from 13 residues. The chain is built from TRBV6-5 and TRBJ2-5; unclear D gene. The TCR was taken from an adult with an advanced solid tumor such as melanoma, head and neck, liver or kidney cancer. The specimen comprised CD4+ or CD8+ T cells sorted from blood, sampled in a trial of the OX40 agonist ivuxolimab. The CDR3 region is CASSSEFGETQYF. CDR3 in DNA: TGTGCCAGCAGTTCAGAATTCGGGGAGACCCAGTACTTC.